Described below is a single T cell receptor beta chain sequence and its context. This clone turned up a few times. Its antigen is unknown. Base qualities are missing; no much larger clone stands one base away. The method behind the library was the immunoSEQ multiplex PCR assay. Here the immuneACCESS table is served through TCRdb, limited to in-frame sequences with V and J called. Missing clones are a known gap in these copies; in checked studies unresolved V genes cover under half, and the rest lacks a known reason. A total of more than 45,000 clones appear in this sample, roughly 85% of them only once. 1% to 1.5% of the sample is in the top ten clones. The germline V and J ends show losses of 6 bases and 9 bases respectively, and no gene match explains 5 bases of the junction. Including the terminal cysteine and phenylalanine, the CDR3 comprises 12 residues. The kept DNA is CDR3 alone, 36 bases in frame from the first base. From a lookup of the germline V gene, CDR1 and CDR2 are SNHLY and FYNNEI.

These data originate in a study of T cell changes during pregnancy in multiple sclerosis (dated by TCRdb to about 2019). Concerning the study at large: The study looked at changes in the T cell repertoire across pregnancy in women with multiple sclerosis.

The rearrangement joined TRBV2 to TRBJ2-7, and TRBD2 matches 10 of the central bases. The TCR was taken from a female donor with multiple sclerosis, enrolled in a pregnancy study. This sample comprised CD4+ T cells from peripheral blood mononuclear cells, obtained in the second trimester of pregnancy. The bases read TGTGCCAGCAGCCCCCTAGCGGGAGTGCAGTACTTC. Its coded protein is CASSPLAGVQYF. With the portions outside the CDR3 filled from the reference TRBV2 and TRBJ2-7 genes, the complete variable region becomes EPEVTQTPSHQVTQMGQEVILRCVPISNHLYFYWYRQILGQKVEFLVSFYNNEISEKSEIFDDQFSVERPDGSNFTLKIRSTKLEDSAMYFCASSPLAGVQYFGPGTRLTVT.